The 26 T cell receptor beta chains below were found in one sample sequenced in a study of T cell responses to AZD1222 COVID-19 vaccine. This table comes from immunoSEQ multiplex PCR, and its TCRdb copy is limited to in-frame clones, with some not included. The sample shows fewer than 130,000 clones, roughly 92% of them seen only once. Specimen: peripheral blood, collected 28 days after the second AZD1222 dose. The receptors were sampled from an adult who received the AZD1222 COVID-19 vaccine.

The chain links TRBV20-1 to TRBJ1-5; D perhaps matches TRBD1 (5 bases). Trimming took 3 bases from V and 9 from J, leaving 15 bases between them. In germline, CDR1 is DFQATT, CDR2 SNEGSKA (reference sequence). The CDR3 totals 13 residues. For the CDR3, the DNA is TGCAGTGCTAGTCAGGGTATGTGGGGGCCCCAGCATTTT. Translating it yields CSASQGMWGPQHF.

CDR3 DNA: TGTGCCAGCAGTCCGGCGGGGGGGCCCTACGAGCAGTACTTC. Its protein is CASSPAGGPYEQYF. V and J are TRBV25-1 and TRBJ2-7, with 9 bases identical to TRBD2. With 5 bases clipped from V and 2 bases from J, the junction kept 4 bases outside the gene matches. CDR3 size: 14 residues. Germline loops: CDR1 MGHDK, CDR2 SYGVNS.

V is TRBV19 and J is TRBJ2-5, with 8 nucleotides matching TRBD1. CDR1 is LNHDA, CDR2 SQIVND, per germline (reference sequence). The CDR3 spans 16 residues. V lost 4 bases and J lost 3; bases outside the gene matches: 10. The CDR3 loop is CASSTTRTGSKETQYF. CDR3 DNA: TGTGCCAGTAGTACGACCCGGACAGGGTCCAAAGAGACCCAGTACTTC.

The chain combines TRBV7-2 with TRBJ1-2, with D unclear. CDR3 size: 15 residues. Trimming shortened V by 0 bases and J by 3 bases, and 11 bases separated the two germline ends. In germline, CDR1 is SGHTA, CDR2 FQGNSA. CDR3 amino acids: CASSLAPGGDYGYTF. The CDR3 region has the DNA TGTGCCAGCAGCTTAGCGCCAGGCGGGGACTATGGCTACACCTTC. The full variable domain, completed using reference TRBV7-2 and TRBJ1-2, is GAGVSQSPSNKVTEKGKDVELRCDPISGHTALYWYRQSLGQGLEFLIYFQGNSAPDKSGLPSDRFSAERTGGSVSTLTIQRTQQEDSAVYLCASSLAPGGDYGYTFGSGTRLTVV.

The V call is TRBV29-1, the J call TRBJ2-5; a possible D gene is TRBD1 (6 bases). Trimming stripped 6 bases from V and 0 bases from J, with 8 bases between. The CDR3 contains 12 residues. Germline V lookup: CDR1 SQVTM, CDR2 ANQGSEA. As DNA, the CDR3 is TGCAGCGTCACAGGGTACCAAGAGACCCAGTACTTC. It translates to CSVTGYQETQYF. The entire variable domain, with the rest obtained from reference TRBV29-1 and TRBJ2-5, is as follows: SAVISQKPSRDICQRGTSLTIQCQVDSQVTMMFWYRQQPGQSLTLIATANQGSEATYESGFVIDKFPISRPNLTFSTLTVSNMSPEDSSIYLCSVTGYQETQYFGPGTRLLVL.

This rearrangement joins TRBV10-3 to TRBJ1-5; tentative D call: TRBD1 (5 bases). V was pared by 6 bases and J by 3 bases, with 9 bases between. The CDR3 totals 13 residues. CDR1 ENHRY and CDR2 SYGVKD come from the germline V gene. The CDR3 DNA reads as TGTGCCATCAGGCAGGGTTTCAATCAGCCCCAGCATTTT. It yields the protein CAIRQGFNQPQHF.

V is TRBV19 and J is TRBJ2-1; TRBD1 might be the D (5 bases). The CDR3 loop spans 14 amino acids. The V and J ends lost 7 bases and 1 base respectively, with 11 bases between them. Germline assignment: CDR1 LNHDA and CDR2 SQIVND (reference sequence). The CDR3 loop is CASNQGWSYNEQFF. The CDR3 DNA reads as TGTGCCAGTAATCAGGGTTGGTCCTACAATGAGCAGTTCTTC.

The chain is built from TRBV3-1 (or the pseudogene TRBV3-2) and TRBJ1-2; no definite D call. Germline-derived CDR1 and CDR2 are LGHDT and YNNKEL (reference sequence). V lost 10 bases and J lost 5, with 23 bases in between. The CDR3 length is 15 residues. The CDR3 DNA follows: TGTGCCACCTCGACCCCGGGCCGCCCCCTTTATGGCTACACCTTC. Translation: CATSTPGRPLYGYTF.

V gene TRBV28 combines with J gene TRBJ1-5, with D possibly matching TRBD1 (6 bases). The CDR3 totals 15 residues. The V gene's germline CDR1 is MDHEN and CDR2 SYDVKM. The V end was cut by 3 bases, the J end by 6 bases, with 15 bases between. CDR3 region: CASSFARGRRQPQHF. In nucleotides, the CDR3 is TGTGCCAGCAGTTTCGCCAGGGGAAGACGTCAGCCCCAGCATTTT. Complete variable domain (other parts from reference TRBV28 and TRBJ1-5): DVKVTQSSRYLVKRTGEKVFLECVQDMDHENMFWYRQDPGLGLRLIYFSYDVKMKEKGDIPEGYSVSREKKERFSLILESASTNQTSMYLCASSFARGRRQPQHFGDGTRLSIL.

The chain recombines TRBV5-4 with TRBJ2-4, with unresolved D. Deletions cut 4 bases from V and 6 bases from J, with 2 bases between. Per germline, CDR1 SGHNT and CDR2 YYREEE (reference sequence). The CDR3 sequence is 10 residues long. CDR3 amino acids: CASSVNIQYF. CDR3 DNA sequence: TGTGCCAGCAGCGTAAACATTCAGTACTTC.

V is TRBV3-1 (or the pseudogene TRBV3-2) and J is TRBJ2-1; TRBD2 agrees at 11 bases. The germline CDR1 and CDR2 sequences are LGHDT and YNNKEL (reference sequence). Germline trimming cut 5 bases from V and 2 bases from J; bases unmatched to any gene: 2. The CDR3 loop spans 15 amino acids. DNA of the CDR3: TGTGCCAGCAGCACGGGACTAGCGGCCTACAATGAGCAGTTCTTC. It encodes CASSTGLAAYNEQFF.

The chain combines TRBV6-1 with TRBJ2-6; D is uncertain. Trimming stripped 1 base from V and 0 bases from J, with 4 bases between. CDR3 size: 15 residues. CDR1 and CDR2 (germline): MNHNS, SASEGT. The CDR3 DNA sequence: TGTGCCAGCAGTGAAGGAGACTCTGGGGCCAACGTCCTGACTTTC. This codes for CASSEGDSGANVLTF.

The rearrangement links TRBV11-2 to TRBJ2-1; either TRBD1 or TRBD2 may supply D (5 bases each). CDR3 length: 16 residues. Trimming took off 1 base at V and 9 bases at J, with 19 bases between the two ends. Germline CDR1 SGHAT, CDR2 FQNNGV. The CDR3 DNA sequence: TGTGCCAGCAGCTTAGTCCCGTGGGGCAGTGGGAGTGAGCAGTTCTTC. Translation gives CASSLVPWGSGSEQFF.

The chain is built from TRBV2 and TRBJ2-5, with 14 bases identical to TRBD2. This CDR3 has 15 amino acids. Per the germline V gene, CDR1 is SNHLY and CDR2 is FYNNEI. V was clipped by 6 bases and J by 6 bases; unmatched bases: 6. The CDR3 sequence is CASRTGTSGGQTQYF. The DNA of the CDR3 is TGTGCCAGCAGGACCGGGACTAGCGGGGGACAGACCCAGTACTTC.

V and J are TRBV4-1 and TRBJ1-2; TRBD1 might be the D (5 bases). The CDR3 runs 16 residues. Trimming cost V 0 bases and J 4 bases, with 15 bases left between them. Germline values: CDR1 MGHRA, CDR2 YSYEKL. The CDR3 reads CASSQDSGGLIYGYTF. The CDR3 DNA reads TGCGCCAGCAGCCAAGATTCTGGGGGTCTAATCTATGGCTACACCTTC.

The chain links TRBV28 to TRBJ2-1, with TRBD1 identical over 7 bases. Germline-derived CDR1 and CDR2 are MDHEN and SYDVKM. The junction had 2 bases not matched to a gene; V was cut back by 4 bases and J by 2 bases. The CDR3 length is 14 residues. The CDR3: CASSSGQAYNEQFF. The CDR3 bases are TGTGCCAGCAGTTCCGGACAGGCCTACAATGAGCAGTTCTTC.

The count of this clone is one. V gene TRBV12-5 combines with J gene TRBJ2-5, with 11 bases matching TRBD2. V lost 7 bases and J lost 5; bases outside the gene matches: 3. This CDR3 region has 13 residues. Germline V lookup: CDR1 LGHNT, CDR2 FRNRAP. Here the CDR3 reads CASEASGGETQYF. The CDR3, as DNA: TGTGCTAGTGAAGCTAGCGGGGGGGAGACCCAGTACTTC.

This clone was seen only once. The chain combines TRBV19 with TRBJ2-2, with 9 bases identical to TRBD1. J gave up 7 bases and V 10 bases, and 7 bases lay outside the gene matches. The CDR3 has 13 residues. Germline V gene sequence: CDR1 LNHDA, CDR2 SQIVND (reference sequence). CDR3 in amino acids: CATSTGGHGELFF. CDR3 nucleotide sequence: TGTGCCACTAGCACAGGGGGCCACGGGGAGCTGTTTTTT.

CDR3 loop: CAASRGPSGNTIYF. CDR3 in DNA: TGTGCCGCCTCCAGGGGTCCCTCTGGAAACACCATATATTTT. The chain has TRBV19 and TRBJ1-3; weak D call: TRBD1 (6 bases). Per germline, CDR1 LNHDA and CDR2 SQIVND (reference sequence). The CDR3 has 14 residues. V was cut by 11 bases and J by 0 bases, with 14 bases left in between.

The chain links TRBV12-5 to TRBJ2-6; D gene ambiguous. Germline loops: CDR1 LGHNT, CDR2 FRNRAP. The CDR3 consists of 13 residues. Trimming cost V 7 bases and J 0 bases, with 4 bases left between them. CDR3: CASAVSGANVLTF. As DNA, the CDR3 is TGTGCTAGTGCTGTCTCTGGGGCCAACGTCCTGACTTTC. Full variable domain (rest looked up from reference TRBV12-5 and TRBJ2-6): DARVTQTPRHKVTEMGQEVTMRCQPILGHNTVFWYRQTMMQGLELLAYFRNRAPLDDSGMPKDRFSAEMPDATLATLKIQPSEPRDSAVYFCASAVSGANVLTFGAGSRLTVL.

Here the CDR3 DNA reads TGTGCCAGTAGTTTTCGACAGGGGGCAGGTGGGGAGCTGTTTTTT. It is translated as CASSFRQGAGGELFF. The chain carries TRBV19 and TRBJ2-2; 10 bases fit TRBD1. V gave up 5 bases and J gave up 8 bases; unmatched junction bases: 8. Germline V gene sequence: CDR1 LNHDA, CDR2 SQIVND (reference sequence). The CDR3 is 15 residues long.

The CDR3 region is CAIKSGETQYF. CDR3 DNA sequence: TGTGCCATCAAATCTGGGGAGACCCAGTACTTC. The chain employs TRBV10-3 and TRBJ2-5, with no clear D. The CDR3 consists of 11 residues. Germline V CDR1 and CDR2: ENHRY, SYGVKD. Trimming shortened V by 7 bases and J by 5 bases, and 8 bases separated the two germline ends.

V and J are TRBV5-1 and TRBJ2-3; TRBD2 matches at 13 bases. Germline-derived CDR1 and CDR2 are SGHRS and YFSETQ. The CDR3 covers 15 residues. Germline trimming cut 4 bases from V and 4 bases from J; bases unmatched to any gene: 3. CDR3 sequence: CASSGGLAGADTQYF. The CDR3 DNA reads TGCGCCAGCAGCGGAGGACTAGCGGGGGCAGATACGCAGTATTTT. The entire variable domain, with the rest obtained from reference TRBV5-1 and TRBJ2-3, is as follows: KAGVTQTPRYLIKTRGQQVTLSCSPISGHRSVSWYQQTPGQGLQFLFEYFSETQRNKGNFPGRFSGRQFSNSRSEMNVSTLELGDSALYLCASSGGLAGADTQYFGPGTRLTVL.

The rearrangement links TRBV4-1 to TRBJ2-7; D gene unclear. The CDR3 loop spans 17 amino acids. CDR1 and CDR2 (germline): MGHRA, YSYEKL. The V end lost 2 bases, the J end lost 2 bases, and 19 bases lay between the germline ends. Here the CDR3 reads CASSQFYGLRSPYEQYF. CDR3 nucleotides: TGCGCCAGCAGCCAATTTTACGGGCTCAGGTCCCCCTACGAGCAGTACTTC.

This CDR3 is CASSQRGGFNEQFF. The CDR3 coding sequence is TGTGCCAGCAGCCAAAGGGGGGGGTTCAATGAGCAGTTCTTC. The V and J genes are TRBV3-1 (or the pseudogene TRBV3-2) and TRBJ2-1, with D possibly being TRBD2 (7 bases). Germline V gene lookup returns CDR1 LGHDT and CDR2 YNNKEL (reference sequence). Between the trimmed V and J ends, which lost 2 bases and 6 bases, there was a span of 11 bases. There are 14 residues in the CDR3.

The table lists this clone with a few counts. The CDR3, as DNA: TGTGCCAGCAGTTCCGGCTACGAGCAGTACTTC. Translated, it gives CASSSGYEQYF. The chain combines TRBV25-1 with TRBJ2-7; D unclear. This CDR3 is built from 11 residues. V dropped 5 bases and J dropped 3 bases, with 5 bases sitting between them. Germline assignment: CDR1 MGHDK and CDR2 SYGVNS.